This note documents a single T cell receptor (beta chain) sequence. This record comes from a study of control samples from healthy donors and cancer patients. Clones were read by immunoSEQ multiplex PCR, and TCRdb kept only the in-frame ones, dropping some. The profile shows 250,000 to 300,000 clones, around 80% of them singletons. Trimming took off 1 base at V and 4 bases at J, with 10 bases between the two ends. The germline V gene has CDR1 SGHAT and CDR2 FQNNGV. The CDR3 sequence is 14 residues long. Material: PBMCs. J is TRBJ1-2 and V is TRBV11-2; tentative D call: TRBD1 (6 bases). The receptor was derived from a woman aged 55-69 years with lung cancer. The CDR3 nucleotides read TGTGCCAGCAGCTTAGGGACAGTCGGCTATGGCTACACCTTC. This gives the protein CASSLGTVGYGYTF.